This T cell receptor beta chain was captured in a study of T-cell memory formation after mild COVID-19. Study details: For the most part, TCR clusters were specific to one donor.

Study-wide results and limits: In pre-infection memory, a portion of responding clones appeared, which suggested that cross-reactive memory joined.

With respect to this clonotype: Its antigen is still unknown.

MiXCR, run by TCRdb on the 5' RACE reads, gives a single entry per CDR3 protein. The sample holds 450,000 or so distinct CDR3 sequences, 20% seen once. CDR3 size: 16 residues. Losses at the gene ends were 0 bases for V and 4 bases for J; bases not matched to a gene: 8. Germline V gene sequence: CDR1 SGDLS, CDR2 YYNGEE. The J gene is TRBJ2-5, the V gene TRBV9; 8 bases are shared with TRBD2. Source material: PBMCs or a T cell subset sorted from them (not recorded which). This TCR was sampled from an adult woman who had mild COVID-19 (a few samples of this study predate the infection). Cell type and time point are not known. CDR3 region: CASSVESPGGGETQYF. The CDR3 region has the DNA TGTGCCAGCAGCGTAGAGAGCCCGGGGGGGGGAGAGACCCAGTACTTC.